The rows below give T cell receptor beta chains drawn from one sample of a study of blood T cells in healthy people across ages. Each CDR3 protein gets one entry after TCRdb re-called the 5' RACE reads with MiXCR. The sample shows roughly 700,000 distinct CDR3 sequences, 45% to 50% of them seen only once. What was sequenced was blood. These receptors were collected from a woman aged 60-75 years in good health. Both conserved end residues are part of each CDR3. D genes are given only for firm matches. Not every row has a clone size; where given, it reads once, few, many or a size class.

D gene | J gene | V gene | clone size | CDR3 protein | CDR3 DNA
TRBD2 | TRBJ2-5 | TRBV28 | NA | CASSFEGGTETQYF | TGTGCCAGCAGTTTCGAGGGAGGGACGGAGACCCAGTACTTC
NA | TRBJ2-3 | TRBV20-1 | NA | CSARGGDPGGDTQYF | TGCAGTGCCAGAGGGGGAGACCCTGGGGGAGATACGCAGTATTTT
NA | TRBJ2-7 | TRBV7-8 | many | CASYGGELREQYF | TGTGCCAGCTATGGGGGCGAGCTGAGGGAGCAGTACTTC
NA | TRBJ2-5 | TRBV24-1 | NA | CATSDFRQGGYQETQYF | TGTGCCACCAGTGATTTCAGACAGGGAGGGTACCAAGAGACCCAGTACTTC
TRBD2 | TRBJ2-3 | TRBV5-1 | NA | CASSKLADPTDTQYF | TGCGCCAGCAGCAAACTAGCGGACCCCACAGATACGCAGTATTTT
NA | TRBJ2-4 | TRBV6-2/TRBV6-3 | NA | CASSYTLQRQAGQYF | TGTGCCAGCAGTTACACGCTACAACGACAGGCCGGGCAGTACTTC
TRBD1 | TRBJ1-6 | TRBV20-1 | few | CSARPGQGSGSPLHF | TGCAGTGCTAGGCCCGGACAGGGGTCAGGTTCACCCCTCCACTTT
NA | TRBJ2-2 | TRBV2 | few | CASSYNRAGELFF | TGTGCCAGCAGTTACAACAGGGCCGGGGAGCTGTTTTTT
TRBD1 | TRBJ1-1 | TRBV29-1 | NA | CSVGQGAEAFF | TGCAGCGTTGGACAGGGGGCTGAAGCTTTCTTT
NA | TRBJ2-3 | TRBV9 | NA | CASSAFGTVGADTQYF | TGTGCCAGCAGCGCTTTTGGAACTGTCGGCGCAGATACGCAGTATTTT
NA | TRBJ2-3 | TRBV3-1 | few | CASSQSGADTQYF | TGTGCCAGCAGCCAATCAGGGGCAGATACGCAGTATTTT
TRBD1 | TRBJ1-2 | TRBV30 | NA | CAWTAGQGFSGYTF | TGTGCCTGGACGGCGGGACAGGGTTTTTCTGGCTACACCTTC
TRBD1 | TRBJ1-1 | TRBV10-3 | NA | CAIASGGTEAFF | TGTGCCATCGCCTCAGGGGGCACTGAAGCTTTCTTT
TRBD1 | TRBJ2-5 | TRBV27 | NA | CASSFRHRGSGPETQYF | TGTGCCAGCAGTTTCCGACACAGGGGAAGTGGGCCAGAGACCCAGTACTTC
NA | TRBJ2-7 | TRBV4-3 | NA | CASSQLGGYGNEQYF | TGCGCCAGCAGCCAATTAGGCGGGTACGGCAATGAGCAGTACTTC
TRBD1 | TRBJ1-2 | TRBV20-1 | many | CSGAAQGAGYTF | TGCAGTGGCGCCGCCCAGGGGGCTGGCTACACCTTC
NA | TRBJ2-7 | TRBV29-1 | many | CSVKGGGDEQYF | TGCAGCGTTAAAGGGGGTGGAGACGAGCAGTACTTC
NA | TRBJ2-7 | TRBV20-1 | few | CSARLPSYEQYF | TGCAGTGCTAGACTGCCCTCCTACGAGCAGTACTTC
NA | TRBJ1-4 | TRBV16 | few | CASRAPEATNEKLFF | TGTGCCAGCAGAGCCCCGGAGGCAACTAATGAAAAACTGTTTTTT
TRBD2 | TRBJ2-7 | TRBV2 | NA | CASGGRGSYEQYF | TGTGCCAGCGGCGGGAGAGGGTCCTACGAGCAGTACTTC
NA | TRBJ1-6 | TRBV20-1 | few | CSATERGFQSSYNSPLHF | TGCAGTGCTACAGAGAGGGGGTTCCAAAGCTCCTATAATTCACCCCTCCACTTT
NA | TRBJ1-1 | TRBV29-1 | many | CSVEARDTEAFF | TGCAGCGTTGAAGCCAGGGATACTGAAGCTTTCTTT
NA | TRBJ2-7 | TRBV20-1 | NA | CSARVGNYNEQYF | TGCAGTGCTAGAGTGGGGAACTACAATGAGCAGTACTTC
NA | TRBJ2-5 | TRBV15 | NA | CATSNLGGETQYF | TGTGCCACCAGCAATCTAGGGGGAGAGACCCAGTACTTC
TRBD1 | TRBJ1-2 | TRBV5-1 | few | CASSSGTAKSYGYTF | TGCGCCAGCAGCTCCGGGACAGCGAAATCCTATGGCTACACCTTC
NA | TRBJ1-4 | TRBV20-1 | once | CSARDYSAHVEKLFF | TGCAGTGCTAGAGACTACAGCGCCCATGTTGAAAAACTGTTTTTT
NA | TRBJ2-6 | TRBV6-5 | few | CASSYQGSSSGANVLTF | TGTGCCAGCAGTTACCAGGGCTCCAGCTCTGGGGCCAACGTCCTGACTTTC
TRBD2 | TRBJ2-2 | TRBV2 | NA | CASRRTSGSAGELFF | TGTGCCAGCAGGAGGACTAGCGGGAGCGCCGGGGAGCTGTTTTTT
NA | TRBJ2-5 | TRBV29-1 | many | CSVAGQETQYF | TGCAGCGTTGCAGGTCAAGAGACCCAGTACTTC
TRBD2 | TRBJ2-1 | TRBV14 | NA | CASSASGTSGRAGQFF | TGTGCCAGCAGCGCCTCCGGGACTAGCGGGAGGGCCGGGCAGTTCTTC
NA | TRBJ2-7 | TRBV20-1 | NA | CSTPRTVSSYEQYF | TGCAGCACACCGAGGACGGTGAGCTCCTACGAGCAGTACTTC
NA | TRBJ2-5 | TRBV5-1 | NA | CASSLAGTRQETQYF | TGCGCCAGCAGCTTGGCCGGGACAAGACAAGAGACCCAGTACTTC
NA | TRBJ2-1 | TRBV27 | NA | CASTSGRTNNEQFF | TGTGCCAGCACCTCGGGGCGGACAAACAATGAGCAGTTCTTC